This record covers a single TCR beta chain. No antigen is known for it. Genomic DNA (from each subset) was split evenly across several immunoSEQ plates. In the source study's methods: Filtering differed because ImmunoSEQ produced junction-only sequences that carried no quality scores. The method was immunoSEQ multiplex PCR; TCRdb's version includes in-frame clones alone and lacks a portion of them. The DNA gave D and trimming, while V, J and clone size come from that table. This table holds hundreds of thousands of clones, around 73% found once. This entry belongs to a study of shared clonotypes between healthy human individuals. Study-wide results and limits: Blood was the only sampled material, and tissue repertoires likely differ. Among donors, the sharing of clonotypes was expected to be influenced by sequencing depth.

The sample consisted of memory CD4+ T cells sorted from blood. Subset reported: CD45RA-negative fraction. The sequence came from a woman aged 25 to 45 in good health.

CDR3 bases: TGTGCCAGCAGCCGCACAACCGGGACTAGCGAGTACGAGCAGTACTTC. Translation: CASSRTTGTSEYEQYF. The chain is built from TRBV7-6 and TRBJ2-7, with 10 bases fitting TRBD2. The CDR3 sequence is 16 residues long. The V and J ends lost 5 bases and 4 bases, in that order; junction bases with no gene match: 11. Germline CDR1 reads SGHVS; CDR2 reads FNYEAQ.